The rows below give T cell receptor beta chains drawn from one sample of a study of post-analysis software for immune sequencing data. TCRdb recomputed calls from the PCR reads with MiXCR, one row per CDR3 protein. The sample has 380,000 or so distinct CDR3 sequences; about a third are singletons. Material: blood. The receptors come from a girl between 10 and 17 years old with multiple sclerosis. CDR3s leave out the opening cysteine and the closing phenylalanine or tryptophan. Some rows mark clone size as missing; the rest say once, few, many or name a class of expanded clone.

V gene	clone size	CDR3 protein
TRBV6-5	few	ASSYSWTGAAANYGYT
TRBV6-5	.	ASSSPYHRDRGVGERF
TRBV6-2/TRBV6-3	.	ASSYRPTYNEQF
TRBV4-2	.	ASSRDGTGNDNEQF
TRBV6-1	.	ASSGGGLADTQY
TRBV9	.	ASSVEVGSEAF
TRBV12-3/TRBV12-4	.	ASSPPLTTNYGYT
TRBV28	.	ASRLQGRTDTQY
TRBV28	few	ASSPPLGAGGQETQY
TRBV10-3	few	AISEGTGGYEQY
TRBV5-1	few	ASSLDRGRAYEQY
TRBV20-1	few	SARVRTINEQF
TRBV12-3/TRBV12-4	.	ASSPDRGETSPLH
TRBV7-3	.	ASSPRGGLTLSTITQY
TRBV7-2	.	ASSPPGLAGGVDTQY
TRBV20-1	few	SAKTDRAYQETQY
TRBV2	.	AIRGLRDRGFNEQY
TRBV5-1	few	ASGTSGGRNGEQF
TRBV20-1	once	SAYFRSSYNEQF
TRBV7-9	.	ASSSMDISWEKLF
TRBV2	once	ASSARQSATNEKLF
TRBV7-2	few	ASSLTSGGSFGTQY
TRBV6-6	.	ANSYHPLAQF
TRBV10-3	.	AISPGQPNTEAF
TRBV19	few	ASSRGEAFEQY
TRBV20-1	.	SAEQVPLGYEQY
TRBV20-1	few	SAPGFSGGYTDTQY
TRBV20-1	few	SATISGGAKTQY
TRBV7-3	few	ASSLTASANTDTQY
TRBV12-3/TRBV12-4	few	ASSPRANVGDGANVLT
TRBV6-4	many	ASSVNGGGTDTQY
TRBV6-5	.	ASSYSSDQPQH
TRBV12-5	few	ASGLVSGGLYEQY
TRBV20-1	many	SARDRATRNEQF
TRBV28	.	ASTRDPSRGPQH
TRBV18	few	ASSLGTQTYNEQF